The 10 T cell receptor beta chains reported below all come from one sample, sequenced in a study of blood T cell repertoires in COVID-19. Repertoires were generated with immunoSEQ multiplex PCR, while TCRdb's copy carries only in-frame clones and drops some. The sample has fewer than 450,000 clones, more than 75% seen once; the top ten hold about 6%. The sequenced sample consisted of peripheral blood. Receptor source: a woman aged 45 to 65 with COVID-19, enrolled during active disease.

The chain carries TRBV18 and TRBJ1-2; D possibly corresponds to TRBD1 (6 bases). The CDR3 has 18 residues. Trimming took 0 bases from V and 5 from J, leaving 22 bases between them. CDR1 is KGHSH and CDR2 is LQKENI in the germline V gene. The CDR3 sequence is CASSPPGVSGGAVYGYTF. CDR3 bases: TGTGCCAGCTCACCACCGGGAGTGTCGGGGGGCGCAGTGTATGGCTACACCTTC.

The rearrangement joins TRBV5-5 to TRBJ2-3; 13 bases fit TRBD2. With V trimmed by 0 bases and J by 2 bases, 6 bases remained unmatched. Germline V CDR1 and CDR2: SGHKS, YYEKEE (reference sequence). CDR3 size: 18 residues. Written as DNA, the CDR3 is TGTGCCAGCAGCTTGGGGTCCGGGACTAGCGGGGACACAGATACGCAGTATTTT. Protein product: CASSLGSGTSGDTDTQYF.

The chain recombines TRBV2 with TRBJ2-2, with D possibly being TRBD1 (6 bases). Between the trimmed V and J ends, which lost 8 bases and 3 bases, there was a span of 16 bases. The germline V gene encodes CDR1 SNHLY and CDR2 FYNNEI. The CDR3 covers 15 residues. This CDR3 is CASASRGVDTGELFF. CDR3 nucleotide sequence: TGTGCCAGCGCTTCCAGGGGAGTTGACACCGGGGAGCTGTTTTTT.

As regards this clone: Other DNA sequences from this sample encode an identical CDR3 as well. The chain carries TRBV20-1 and TRBJ2-7, with no clear D. The V gene lost 3 bases and the J gene lost 3 bases, with 6 bases spanning the gap. The CDR3 is 11 amino acids. CDR1 is DFQATT and CDR2 is SNEGSKA in the germline V gene (reference sequence). The DNA for the CDR3 is TGCAGTGCTAGGCTAGGCTACGAGCAGTACTTC. This sequence encodes CSARLGYEQYF.

V gene TRBV10-2 combines with J gene TRBJ1-1, with 8 bases fitting TRBD1. The V segment lost 6 bases and the J segment 10 bases; nucleotides outside the gene matches: 10. Germline V gene sequence: CDR1 WSHSY, CDR2 SAAADI. The CDR3 sequence is 13 residues long. CDR3 region: CASREQGDLGAFF. In nucleotides, the CDR3 is TGCGCCAGCAGGGAACAGGGGGATCTGGGAGCTTTCTTT.

The V gene is TRBV2, the J gene TRBJ1-6, with D possibly matching TRBD1 (6 bases). CDR3 size: 15 residues. V gave up 6 bases and J gave up 11 bases, with 20 bases separating them. From germline, CDR1 is SNHLY and CDR2 FYNNEI. The CDR3 region has the DNA TGTGCCAGCAGATTGGACAGTGGGGAGAGGACACCCCTCCACTTT. It encodes CASRLDSGERTPLHF.

CDR3 loop: CASSPLDRDYGYTF. The CDR3 nucleotides are TGTGCCAGCAGCCCATTAGACAGGGACTATGGCTACACCTTC. The rearrangement links TRBV3-1 (or the pseudogene TRBV3-2) to TRBJ1-2, with 7 bases that match TRBD1. Germline V gene lookup returns CDR1 LGHDT and CDR2 YNNKEL (reference sequence). This CDR3 is built from 14 residues. Unmatched junction bases numbered 5, after V lost 4 bases and J lost 3 bases.

This chain joins TRBV5-6 and TRBJ1-4, with 7 bases lining up with TRBD1. The V segment lost 6 bases and the J segment 5 bases; nucleotides outside the gene matches: 7. CDR3 length: 14 amino acids. The germline gives CDR1 SGHDT, CDR2 YYEEEE. The CDR3: CASNRDSLNEKLFF. Written as DNA, the CDR3 is TGTGCCAGCAACCGGGACAGCTTAAATGAAAAACTGTTTTTT.

The gene calls are TRBV9 and TRBJ2-1; D not certain. Trimming removed 2 bases at V and 4 bases at J, with 13 bases between. The CDR3 has 15 residues. Germline V CDR1 and CDR2: SGDLS, YYNGEE. The CDR3 here is CASSVDGFKYNEQFF. The CDR3 DNA is TGTGCCAGCAGCGTCGACGGGTTTAAGTACAATGAGCAGTTCTTC.

V is TRBV24-1 and J is TRBJ2-3; D not resolved. There are 14 residues in the CDR3. The germline V and J ends were trimmed by 7 bases and 4 bases, with 14 bases remaining between them. Per germline, CDR1 KGHDR and CDR2 SFDVKD. This chain's CDR3 is CATREQEASDTQYF. The CDR3 region has the DNA TGTGCCACCAGGGAGCAAGAGGCCTCAGATACGCAGTATTTT.